The present entry profiles one T cell receptor (beta chain) with its context. Its antigen is still unknown. These data come from a study of vaccination and CD4 T cells after COVID-19. Study as a whole: Investigators stimulated cells with overlapping spike peptides drawn from SARS-CoV-2, HCoV-NL63, HCoV-OC43 and HCoV-229E.

Treatment meaning: roughly 11-day PBMC culture with coronavirus spike peptide pools or control peptides (ViraFEST assay). IL-2 at about 11 IU/ml and peptide pools at roughly 10 ug/ml were added to PBMCs cultured at over 1.5 million per well. This CDR3 has 13 amino acids. CDR1 is DFQATT and CDR2 is SNEGSKA in the germline V gene (reference sequence). Trimming left V 1 base short and J 4 bases short, with 9 bases between. Sequencing of the DNA from cultured CD4+ T cells was carried out with the Oncomine TCR Beta short-read assay. A single record per CDR3 protein comes from TCRdb applying MiXCR to the PCR reads. The sample has fewer than 10,000 distinct CDR3 sequences, approximately 60% seen once; the top ten hold about 18%.

Source: cultured CD4+ T cells from blood, taken after SARS-CoV-2 vaccination. The clonotype comes from a human donor with COVID-19. V gene TRBV20-1 combines with J gene TRBJ2-3, with D unresolved. CDR3 in DNA: TGCAGTGCTAGAGCGGGTTTCTCAGATACGCAGTATTTT. Translating gives CSARAGFSDTQYF.